These 9 T cell receptor beta chains were all obtained from the same sample, sequenced in a study of T cells in Graves' hyperthyroidism and ophthalmopathy. From RNA transcripts, TCR beta CDR3 regions were amplified. The TCR CDR3 first-round RT-PCR relied on the HTBI primer set. TCRdb processed the multiplex PCR reads anew with MiXCR; each CDR3 protein has one entry. Of approximately 610,000 distinct CDR3 sequences detected, approximately 14% appear once; the ten largest clones hold roughly 4.5%. Sequencing was done on a sample of blood. Receptor source: a middle-aged woman with Graves' ophthalmopathy.

In the case of this clonotype: A much bigger clone sits one base away, suggesting this may be a read error. This rearrangement joins TRBV12-3 or TRBV12-4 to TRBJ2-4; D remains unclear. This CDR3 has 14 amino acids. The CDR3 reads CTSTGVLAKNIQYF. The CDR3 nucleotides are TGTACCAGCACCGGAGTTCTAGCCAAAAACATTCAGTACTTC.

Only a few counts were recorded for this clonotype. No conserved phenylalanine or tryptophan ends this CDR3, so it is likely a read error. CDR3 amino acids: CASSLARSYEQYL. The DNA of the CDR3 is TGTGCCAGCAGCTTAGCTCGGTCCTACGAGCAGTACCTC. The V and J genes are TRBV7-8 and TRBJ2-7; D ambiguous. Germline V gene lookup returns CDR1 SGHVS and CDR2 FQNEAQ. V lost 0 bases and J 1 base, leaving 4 bases between the germline ends. CDR3 size: 13 residues.

On this clonotype: Germline is not matched at one junction end, which may reflect a read error. The genes are TRBV7-6 and TRBJ2-7; D tentatively reads TRBD1 or TRBD2 (6 bases each). CDR3 length equals 14 residues. From germline, CDR1 is SGHVS and CDR2 FNYEAQ. The chain's CDR3 is CASSGGGGFDEQYF. The CDR3 nucleotides are TGCGCCAGCAGCGGAGGGGGTGGTTTCGACGAGCAGTACTTC.

This clonotype has ten or more counts. The V call is TRBV6-1, the J call TRBJ1-1; D is uncertain. Germline V CDR1 and CDR2: MNHNS, SASEGT. The CDR3 has 13 residues. Trimming shortened V by 2 bases and J by 3 bases, and 7 bases separated the two germline ends. CDR3 DNA: TGTGCCAGCAGTGAACAGACGGACACTGAAGCTTTCTTT. Its protein product is CASSEQTDTEAFF.

The chain joins TRBV4-1 to TRBJ2-7; D may be TRBD1 or TRBD2 (5 bases each). The CDR3 length is 16 residues. Germline V lookup: CDR1 MGHRA, CDR2 YSYEKL. V was pared by 3 bases and J by 2 bases, with 17 bases between. CDR3 DNA: TGCGCCAGCAGCCAGCTGGGGACGGAGAGAACCTACGAGCAGTACTTC. Amino acid sequence: CASSQLGTERTYEQYF.

This clonotype was seen more than once but under ten times. DNA for the CDR3: TGTGCCAGTAGTATAGGGGACAGGAACACCATATATTTT. Translated: CASSIGDRNTIYF. The chain joins TRBV19 to TRBJ1-3; TRBD1 matches 8 bases. The CDR3 length is 13 residues. With V trimmed by 1 base and J by 7 bases, 0 bases remained unmatched. Germline loops: CDR1 LNHDA, CDR2 SQIVND (reference sequence).

The chain links TRBV28 to TRBJ2-3; TRBD2 matches at 8 bases. The CDR3 is 15 amino acids. The junction had 9 bases not matched to a gene; V was cut back by 5 bases and J by 5 bases. Germline CDR1 MDHEN, CDR2 SYDVKM. CDR3 amino acids: CASSPANGRVDTQYF. CDR3 nucleotide sequence: TGTGCCAGCAGTCCGGCTAACGGGAGGGTAGATACGCAGTATTTT.

The sample holds a few counts of this clonotype. The genes are TRBV20-1 and TRBJ2-5; D tentatively fits TRBD1 or TRBD2 (5 bases each). Germline V gene data show CDR1 as DFQATT and CDR2 as SNEGSKA (reference sequence). Trimming removed 6 bases at V and 1 base at J, with 18 bases between. The CDR3 consists of 15 residues. The CDR3 loop is CSARGVFDSQETQYF. The CDR3 DNA follows: TGCAGTGCCCGAGGGGTTTTTGACAGCCAAGAGACCCAGTACTTC.

The rearrangement uses TRBV5-1 and TRBJ2-6, with a tentative D call TRBD1 (6 bases). Per germline, CDR1 SGHRS and CDR2 YFSETQ. Trimming stripped 6 bases from V and 0 bases from J, with 16 bases between. The CDR3 covers 17 residues. The CDR3 sequence is CASTSNTGFSGANVLTF. CDR3 coding DNA: TGCGCCAGCACCTCCAACACAGGGTTCTCTGGGGCCAACGTCCTGACTTTC.